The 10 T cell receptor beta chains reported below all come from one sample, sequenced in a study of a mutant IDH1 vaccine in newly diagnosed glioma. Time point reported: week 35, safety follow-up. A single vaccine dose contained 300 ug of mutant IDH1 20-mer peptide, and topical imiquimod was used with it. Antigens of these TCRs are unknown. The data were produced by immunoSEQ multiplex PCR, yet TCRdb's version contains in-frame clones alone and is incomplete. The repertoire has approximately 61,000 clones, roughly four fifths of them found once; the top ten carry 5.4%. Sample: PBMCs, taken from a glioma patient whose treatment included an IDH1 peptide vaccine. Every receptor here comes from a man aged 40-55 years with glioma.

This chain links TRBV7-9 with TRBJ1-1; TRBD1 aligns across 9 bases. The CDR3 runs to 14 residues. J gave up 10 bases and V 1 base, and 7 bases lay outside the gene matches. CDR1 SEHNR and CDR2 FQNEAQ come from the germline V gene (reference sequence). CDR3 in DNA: TGTGCCAGCAGCTTAGACAGACAGGGGGGGTCAGCTTTCTTT. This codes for CASSLDRQGGSAFF.

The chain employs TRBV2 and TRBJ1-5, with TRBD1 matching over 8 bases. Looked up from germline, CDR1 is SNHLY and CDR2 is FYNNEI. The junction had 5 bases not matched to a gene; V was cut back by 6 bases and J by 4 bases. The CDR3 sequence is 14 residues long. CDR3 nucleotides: TGTGCCAGCAGAGGCACAGGGGGTAATCAGCCCCAGCATTTT. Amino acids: CASRGTGGNQPQHF.

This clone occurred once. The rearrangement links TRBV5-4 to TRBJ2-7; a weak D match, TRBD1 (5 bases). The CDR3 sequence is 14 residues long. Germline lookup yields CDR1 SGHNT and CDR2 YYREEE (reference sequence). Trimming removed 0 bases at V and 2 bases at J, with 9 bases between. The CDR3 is CASSLVGRAYEQYF. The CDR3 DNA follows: TGTGCCAGCAGCTTGGTCGGCAGGGCCTACGAGCAGTACTTC. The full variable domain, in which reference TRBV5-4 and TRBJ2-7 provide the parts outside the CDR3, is ETGVTQSPTHLIKTRGQQVTLRCSSQSGHNTVSWYQQALGQGPQFIFQYYREEENGRGNFPPRFSGLQFPNYSSELNVNALELDDSALYLCASSLVGRAYEQYFGPGTRLTVT.

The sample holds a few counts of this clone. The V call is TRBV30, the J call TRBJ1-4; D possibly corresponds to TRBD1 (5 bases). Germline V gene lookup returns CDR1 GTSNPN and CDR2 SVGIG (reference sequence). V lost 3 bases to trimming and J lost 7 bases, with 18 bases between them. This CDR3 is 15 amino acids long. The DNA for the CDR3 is TGTGCCTGGAGGGCCTCGGGACGGTCGATTGAAAAACTGTTTTTT. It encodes CAWRASGRSIEKLFF.

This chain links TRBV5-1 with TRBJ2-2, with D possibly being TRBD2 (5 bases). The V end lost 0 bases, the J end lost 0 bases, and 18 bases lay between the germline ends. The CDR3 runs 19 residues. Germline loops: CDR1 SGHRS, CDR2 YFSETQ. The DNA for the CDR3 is TGCGCCAGCAGCTTGGGGGTGGGCCCCACCGGGGCGAACACCGGGGAGCTGTTTTTT. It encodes CASSLGVGPTGANTGELFF.

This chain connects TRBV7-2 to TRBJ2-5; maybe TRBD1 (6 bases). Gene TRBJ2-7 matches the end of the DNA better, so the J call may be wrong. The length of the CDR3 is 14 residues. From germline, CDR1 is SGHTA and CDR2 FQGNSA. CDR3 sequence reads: CASSVEGVSYEQYF. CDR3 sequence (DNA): TGTGCCAGCAGCGTTGAGGGGGTCTCCTACGAGCAGTACTTC.

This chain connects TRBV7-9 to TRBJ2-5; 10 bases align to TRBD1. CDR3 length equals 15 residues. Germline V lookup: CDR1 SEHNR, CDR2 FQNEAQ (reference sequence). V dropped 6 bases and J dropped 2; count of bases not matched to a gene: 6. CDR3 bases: TGTGCCAGCAGGGGACAGGGGATGGGACAAGAGACCCAGTACTTC. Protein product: CASRGQGMGQETQYF.

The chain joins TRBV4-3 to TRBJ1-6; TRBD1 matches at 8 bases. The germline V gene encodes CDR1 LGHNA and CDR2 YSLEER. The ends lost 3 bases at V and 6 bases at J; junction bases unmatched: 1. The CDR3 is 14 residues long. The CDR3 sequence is CASSHGQGNSPLHF. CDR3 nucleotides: TGCGCCAGCAGCCATGGACAGGGTAATTCACCCCTCCACTTT.

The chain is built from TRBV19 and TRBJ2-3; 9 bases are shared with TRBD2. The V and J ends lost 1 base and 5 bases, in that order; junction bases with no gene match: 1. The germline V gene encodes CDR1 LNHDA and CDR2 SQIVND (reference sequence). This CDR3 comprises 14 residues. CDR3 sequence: CASSIAAGGDTQYF. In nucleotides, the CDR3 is TGTGCCAGTAGTATAGCAGCGGGAGGAGATACGCAGTATTTT.

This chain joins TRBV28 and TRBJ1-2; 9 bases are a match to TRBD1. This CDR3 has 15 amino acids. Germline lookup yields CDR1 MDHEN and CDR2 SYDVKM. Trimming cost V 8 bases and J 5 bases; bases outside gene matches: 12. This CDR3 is CASRIQGAQVYGYTF. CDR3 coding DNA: TGTGCCAGCCGGATACAGGGGGCGCAGGTTTATGGCTACACCTTC.